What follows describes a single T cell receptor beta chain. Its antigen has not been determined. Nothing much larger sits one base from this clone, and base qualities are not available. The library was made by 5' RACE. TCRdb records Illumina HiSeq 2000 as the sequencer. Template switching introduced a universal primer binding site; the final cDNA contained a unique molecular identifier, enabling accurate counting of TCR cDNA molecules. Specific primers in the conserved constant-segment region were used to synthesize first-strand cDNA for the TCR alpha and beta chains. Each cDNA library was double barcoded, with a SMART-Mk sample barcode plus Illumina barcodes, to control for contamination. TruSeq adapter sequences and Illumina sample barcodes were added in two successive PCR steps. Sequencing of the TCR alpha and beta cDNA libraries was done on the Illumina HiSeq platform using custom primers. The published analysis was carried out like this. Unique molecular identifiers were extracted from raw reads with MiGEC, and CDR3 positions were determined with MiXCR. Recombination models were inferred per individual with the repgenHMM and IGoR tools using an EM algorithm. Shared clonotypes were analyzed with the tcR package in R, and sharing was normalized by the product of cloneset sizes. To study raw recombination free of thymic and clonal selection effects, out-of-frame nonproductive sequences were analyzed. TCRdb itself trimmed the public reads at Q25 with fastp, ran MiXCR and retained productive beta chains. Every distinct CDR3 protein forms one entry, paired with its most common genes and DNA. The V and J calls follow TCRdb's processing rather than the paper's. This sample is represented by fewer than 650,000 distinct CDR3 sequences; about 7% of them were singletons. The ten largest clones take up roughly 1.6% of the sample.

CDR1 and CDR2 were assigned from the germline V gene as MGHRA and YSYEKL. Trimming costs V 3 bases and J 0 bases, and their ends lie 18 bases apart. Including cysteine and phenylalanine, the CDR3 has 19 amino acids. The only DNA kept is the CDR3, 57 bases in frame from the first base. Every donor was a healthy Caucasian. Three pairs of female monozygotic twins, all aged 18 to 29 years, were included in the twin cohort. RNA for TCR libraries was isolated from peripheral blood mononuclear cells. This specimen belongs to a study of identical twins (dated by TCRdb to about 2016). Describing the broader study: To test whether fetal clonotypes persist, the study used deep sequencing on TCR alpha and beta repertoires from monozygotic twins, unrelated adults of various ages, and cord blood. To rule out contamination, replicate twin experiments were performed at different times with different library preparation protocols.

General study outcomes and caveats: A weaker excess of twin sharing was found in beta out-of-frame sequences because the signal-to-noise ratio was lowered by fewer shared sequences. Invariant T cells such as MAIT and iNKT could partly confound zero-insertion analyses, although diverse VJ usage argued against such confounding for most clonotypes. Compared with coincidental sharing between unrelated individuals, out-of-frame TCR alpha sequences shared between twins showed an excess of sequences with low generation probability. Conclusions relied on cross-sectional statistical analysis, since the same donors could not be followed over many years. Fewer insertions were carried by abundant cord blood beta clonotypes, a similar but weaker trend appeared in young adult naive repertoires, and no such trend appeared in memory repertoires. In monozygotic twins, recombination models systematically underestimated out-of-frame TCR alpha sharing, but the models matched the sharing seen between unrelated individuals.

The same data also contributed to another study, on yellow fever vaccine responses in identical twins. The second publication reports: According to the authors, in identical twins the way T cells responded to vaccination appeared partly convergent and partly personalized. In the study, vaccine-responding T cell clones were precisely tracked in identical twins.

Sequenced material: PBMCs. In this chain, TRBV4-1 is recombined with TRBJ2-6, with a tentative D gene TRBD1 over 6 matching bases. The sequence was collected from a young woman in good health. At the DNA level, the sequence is TGCGCCAGCAGCCAGAGACTCCTCGTACAGGGCTCTGGGGCCAACGTCCTGACTTTC. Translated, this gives CASSQRLLVQGSGANVLTF.